A single sample is the source of the 17 T cell receptor beta chains below, sequenced in a study of Ad26.COV2.S vaccination and SARS-CoV-2 variants. Sample treatment: over 15 received Ad26.COV2.S at low or high dose, single or two shots; a few received placebo; per-sample allocation not given. Sampling occurred on day 63 after the first vaccine or placebo injection. Profiling relied on immunoSEQ multiplex PCR, and the TCRdb table lists in-frame clones only, not all of them. The top ten hold around a tenth of the sample, which has about 240,000 clones, around 89% seen once. Specimen: peripheral blood, collected in a trial of Ad26.COV2.S vaccine versus placebo. The origin of the receptors is a person aged 18 to 59 who received the Ad26.COV2.S COVID-19 vaccine or a placebo.

The V gene is TRBV7-9, the J gene TRBJ1-1, with D uncertain. V was clipped by 5 bases and J by 4 bases, with 14 bases between them. This CDR3 has 14 amino acids. Per the germline V gene, CDR1 is SEHNR and CDR2 is FQNEAQ (reference sequence). The CDR3 DNA sequence: TGTGCCAGCAGCGTGGCTCGGGAGGCCACTGAAGCTTTCTTT. Its protein is CASSVAREATEAFF.

The rearrangement uses TRBV6-5 and TRBJ1-3; possible D gene TRBD1, 6 bases. Germline V gene lookup returns CDR1 MNHEY and CDR2 SVGAGI. Trimming shortened V by 10 bases and J by 0 bases, and 13 bases separated the two germline ends. This CDR3 spans 14 amino acids. The CDR3 DNA is TGTGCCACTGTGGGGGCCACCTCTGGAAACACCATATATTTT. This codes for CATVGATSGNTIYF.

The V gene is TRBV10-1, the J gene TRBJ1-5; D is possibly TRBD1 (5 bases). The germline V and J ends were trimmed by 6 bases and 0 bases, with 24 bases remaining between them. The CDR3 covers 19 residues. CDR1 is WNHNN and CDR2 is SYGVQD in the germline V gene (reference sequence). CDR3 DNA sequence: TGCGCCAGCAGCCCGGGACGACATACGGGAGATTATAGCAATCAGCCCCAGCATTTT. Its protein is CASSPGRHTGDYSNQPQHF.

The chain recombines TRBV19 with TRBJ1-2; TRBD1 matches 8 bases. V lost 6 bases to trimming and J lost 6 bases; unmatched junction nucleotides: 18. The CDR3 consists of 17 residues. Germline CDR1 and CDR2: LNHDA and SQIVND (reference sequence). CDR3 region: CASRRPWTGNGGDGYTF. The CDR3 DNA reads TGTGCCAGTAGGCGACCCTGGACAGGGAATGGGGGGGATGGCTACACCTTC.

About this clone: Other nucleotide sequences in the sample specify the same CDR3. V is TRBV19 and J is TRBJ2-7; TRBD1 aligns across 7 bases. Losses at the gene ends were 6 bases for V and 2 bases for J; bases not matched to a gene: 4. This CDR3 comprises 13 residues. CDR1 is LNHDA, CDR2 SQIVND, per germline (reference sequence). DNA for the CDR3: TGTGCCAGTAGCCCGGGACAGACCTACGAGCAGTACTTC. This encodes CASSPGQTYEQYF.

The V and J genes are TRBV28 and TRBJ1-2; TRBD1 agrees at 8 bases. This CDR3 spans 15 amino acids. Germline lookup yields CDR1 MDHEN and CDR2 SYDVKM. With V trimmed by 2 bases and J by 4 bases, 6 bases remained unmatched. The CDR3: CASSLITGGPYGYTF. The CDR3 DNA follows: TGTGCCAGCAGTTTAATCACAGGGGGGCCCTATGGCTACACCTTC.

V is TRBV27 and J is TRBJ2-7; tentative D call: TRBD2 (5 bases). V was pared by 3 bases and J by 5 bases, with 17 bases between. Germline assignment: CDR1 MNHEY and CDR2 SMNVEV (reference sequence). CDR3 length: 15 residues. The CDR3 nucleotides read TGTGCCAGCAGTTTCTCGGGGAATATTGGGAACGAGCAGTACTTC. This translates into CASSFSGNIGNEQYF.

The chain joins TRBV11-1 to TRBJ2-1, with TRBD1 matching over 10 bases. This CDR3 spans 16 amino acids. Trimming took 5 bases from V and 7 from J; bases not matched to a gene: 11. From germline, CDR1 is SGHAT and CDR2 FQDESV (reference sequence). CDR3 sequence reads: CASSPPGQGTRNEQFF. DNA for the CDR3: TGTGCCAGCAGCCCCCCGGGACAGGGGACGAGGAATGAGCAGTTCTTC.

The V gene is TRBV28, the J gene TRBJ1-3; D is uncertain. V was trimmed by 5 bases and J by 0 bases, leaving 11 bases between them. CDR3 length equals 15 residues. Germline-derived CDR1 and CDR2 are MDHEN and SYDVKM. CDR3 DNA: TGTGCCAGCAGTCTAACAGCGATCTCTGGAAACACCATATATTTT. This gives the protein CASSLTAISGNTIYF.

This clone has only one observation. The rearrangement joins TRBV5-1 to TRBJ1-3; 10 bases match TRBD1. This CDR3 contains 17 residues. In germline, CDR1 is SGHRS, CDR2 YFSETQ. V trimming: 0 bases; J trimming: 0 bases; junction bases outside the gene matches: 3. This CDR3 is CASSLGGQGPSGNTIYF. CDR3 nucleotides: TGCGCCAGCAGCTTGGGGGGACAGGGGCCCTCTGGAAACACCATATATTTT.

This chain links TRBV6-2 or TRBV6-3 with TRBJ2-5; D is undetermined. Trimming stripped 0 bases from V and 2 bases from J, with 7 bases between. CDR3 length: 14 amino acids. The germline V gene has CDR1 MNHEY and CDR2 SVGEGT. DNA for the CDR3: TGTGCCAGCAGTTACTCGACCCTGCAAGAGACCCAGTACTTC. It specifies CASSYSTLQETQYF.

CDR3 nucleotides: TGTGCCAGCACCGTGCTCGAGGCTAGCGGGGCTACCGGGGAGCTGTTTTTT. Translating it yields CASTVLEASGATGELFF. V gene TRBV9 combines with J gene TRBJ2-2; 9 bases are a match to TRBD2. CDR1 SGDLS and CDR2 YYNGEE come from the germline V gene. CDR3 size: 17 residues. The V gene end was trimmed by 6 bases and the J gene end by 5 bases; junction bases not matched to a gene: 14.

This clone was recorded only once. The junction and the germline gene differ at one end; a read error may be behind it. This chain joins TRBV7-7 and TRBJ1-3; D perhaps matches TRBD1 (5 bases). Germline V CDR1 and CDR2: SSHAT, FNYEAQ (reference sequence). CDR3 length: 14 amino acids. The CDR3 reads CASSLGTGGNTIYF. CDR3 DNA sequence: TGTGCTAGCAGCCTCGGGACGGGTGGAAACACCATATATTTT. The entire variable domain, with the rest obtained from reference TRBV7-7 and TRBJ1-3, is as follows: GAGVSQSPRYKVTKRGQDVTLRCDPISSHATLYWYQQALGQGPEFLTYFNYEAQPDKSGLPSDRFSAERPEGSISTLTIQRTEQRDSAMYRCASSLGTGGNTIYFGEGSWLTVV.

The chain links TRBV7-8 to TRBJ1-1; tentatively, D is TRBD1 (6 bases). V was clipped by 0 bases and J by 5 bases, with 16 bases between them. Germline CDR1 is SGHVS and CDR2 is FQNEAQ. This CDR3 contains 16 residues. The CDR3 here is CASSLAKRGGNTEAFF. In nucleotides, the CDR3 is TGTGCCAGCAGCTTAGCGAAAAGAGGGGGAAATACTGAAGCTTTCTTT.

This rearrangement joins TRBV7-9 to TRBJ2-1; TRBD1 might be the D (5 bases). The length of the CDR3 is 11 residues. Germline V gene sequence: CDR1 SEHNR, CDR2 FQNEAQ (reference sequence). V lost 5 bases, J lost 12 bases, and 11 bases lay in between. The CDR3 nucleotides are TGTGCCAGCAGCCCTGGGGCCAGGCAGTTCTTC. The encoded protein is CASSPGARQFF.

Here the CDR3 reads CASSPRDRVNGELFF. DNA of the CDR3: TGTGCCAGCAGTCCCCGGGACAGGGTAAACGGGGAGCTGTTTTTT. V gene TRBV7-2 combines with J gene TRBJ2-2, with 9 bases fitting TRBD1. V lost 6 bases to trimming and J lost 7 bases; unmatched junction nucleotides: 9. Germline lookup yields CDR1 SGHTA and CDR2 FQGNSA. The CDR3 totals 15 residues.

In its sample, this clone was seen once. The chain employs TRBV7-8 and TRBJ2-4, with D unresolved. CDR1 is SGHVS, CDR2 FQNEAQ, per germline. Trimming left V 5 bases short and J 7 bases short, with 9 bases between. CDR3 length: 12 amino acids. This chain's CDR3 is CASSPPGNIQYF. In nucleotides, the CDR3 is TGTGCCAGCAGCCCCCCCGGGAACATTCAGTACTTC.